This entry is about one T cell receptor (beta chain). The sample originates from a study of blood T cell repertoires in COVID-19. Using immunoSEQ multiplex PCR, the repertoire was profiled, and TCRdb retains in-frame clones only, with some absent. The sample consists of some 240,000 clones, 80% to 90% of them appearing once. The CDR3 covers 14 residues. J was trimmed by 7 bases and V by 4 bases; bases with no gene match: 5. Germline V gene sequence: CDR1 MDHEN, CDR2 SYDVKM. The participants were between roughly 18 and 100 years old and came from about two dozen US areas. The chain links TRBV28 to TRBJ1-5, with 9 positions matching TRBD1. The receptor was isolated from a woman in her forties who had been exposed to COVID-19. The sample consisted of PBMCs or T cells enriched from blood (not recorded which). Here the CDR3 reads CASSSGTGYQPQHF. CDR3 coding DNA: TGTGCCAGCAGTTCCGGGACAGGGTACCAGCCCCAGCATTTT.